One and the same sample provided the 28 T cell receptor beta chains below, sequenced in a study of beta chain features in type 1 diabetes. For these TCRs, the target antigens are not known. The sequenced template was cDNA made from the entire isolated RNA. The method was immunoSEQ multiplex PCR; TCRdb's version includes in-frame clones alone and lacks a portion of them. The sample lists a few hundred thousand clones, over 9.5% occurring once. Whole-study findings and limits: Within each of all four CD4+ subsets, Type 1 diabetes patients had TCRB CDR3s that were moderately but significantly shorter.

Sequencing was done on a sample of naive CD4+ T cells from blood. These receptors were obtained from a woman younger than 35 with type 1 diabetes.

This chain connects TRBV7-2 to TRBJ2-1; perhaps TRBD2 as D (6 bases). The V end lost 1 base, the J end lost 2 bases, and 12 bases lay between the germline ends. CDR1 and CDR2 from the germline V gene are SGHTA and FQGNSA. The CDR3 is 16 residues long. CDR3 region: CASSLVGGYTYNEQFF. CDR3 nucleotide sequence: TGTGCCAGCAGCTTAGTGGGAGGATACACCTACAATGAGCAGTTCTTC.

There are a few counts of this clone. This chain connects TRBV7-2 to TRBJ2-5; 14 bases fit TRBD2. The junction had 8 bases not matched to a gene; V was cut back by 7 bases and J by 7 bases. Germline CDR1 reads SGHTA; CDR2 reads FQGNSA. This CDR3 comprises 15 residues. The CDR3 here is CASTGGLAGGLTQYF. The CDR3 nucleotides read TGTGCCAGCACCGGAGGACTAGCGGGGGGCCTGACCCAGTACTTC.

The table lists this clone with a few counts. The V gene is TRBV10-3, the J gene TRBJ2-7; the match to TRBD2 covers 8 bases. The germline gives CDR1 ENHRY, CDR2 SYGVKD. CDR3 length: 13 amino acids. The V gene end was trimmed by 6 bases and the J gene end by 3 bases; junction bases not matched to a gene: 4. CDR3 region: CAIRGLGYYEQYF. Here the CDR3 DNA reads TGTGCCATCAGGGGACTAGGGTACTACGAGCAGTACTTC.

This sequence joins TRBV6-5 and TRBJ2-4, with 7 nucleotides matching TRBD2. The CDR3 runs 14 residues. Looked up from germline, CDR1 is MNHEY and CDR2 is SVGAGI. The junction had 5 bases not matched to a gene; V was cut back by 4 bases and J by 5 bases. The CDR3 sequence is CASSSASGENIQYF. The CDR3 region has the DNA TGTGCCAGCAGTTCTGCTAGCGGTGAAAACATTCAGTACTTC.

This clone occurred a few times. The CDR3 region has the DNA TGTGCCAGCAGCGTAGGACAGGGGGACAATGAGCAGTTCTTC. Protein: CASSVGQGDNEQFF. J is TRBJ2-1 and V is TRBV9; 9 nucleotides match TRBD1. CDR1 is SGDLS, CDR2 YYNGEE, per germline. The CDR3 spans 14 residues. The ends lost 0 bases at V and 5 bases at J; junction bases unmatched: 0.

The chain links TRBV29-1 to TRBJ2-6; D ambiguous. In germline, CDR1 is SQVTM, CDR2 ANQGSEA. This CDR3 region has 14 residues. Trimming stripped 6 bases from V and 0 bases from J, with 9 bases between. The DNA for the CDR3 is TGCAGCGTCGCTATAAGCTCTGGGGCCAACGTCCTGACTTTC. Protein: CSVAISSGANVLTF.

The V and J genes are TRBV7-2 and TRBJ2-1, with 7 nucleotides matching TRBD2. Germline CDR1 SGHTA, CDR2 FQGNSA. CDR3 length: 16 amino acids. V shed 5 bases and J 9 bases; nucleotides not matched to a gene: 16. This CDR3 is CASSRMAGVPPGEQFF. The CDR3, as DNA: TGTGCCAGCAGCCGGATGGCGGGAGTACCCCCTGGTGAGCAGTTCTTC.

The V and J genes are TRBV9 and TRBJ2-3; TRBD2 matches 9 bases. The CDR3 is 15 amino acids. Trimming cost V 2 bases and J 5 bases; bases outside gene matches: 6. Germline V gives CDR1 SGDLS, CDR2 YYNGEE. The CDR3 DNA sequence: TGTGCCAGCAGCGTCTCAGCGGGGGGTATAGATACGCAGTATTTT. The encoded protein is CASSVSAGGIDTQYF.

The sample holds one count of this clone. This chain joins TRBV6-5 and TRBJ2-3; 7 nucleotides line up with TRBD2. This CDR3 has 15 amino acids. Germline V lookup: CDR1 MNHEY, CDR2 SVGAGI. Unmatched junction bases numbered 5, after V lost 1 base and J lost 4 bases. The CDR3 DNA is TGTGCCAGCAGTTACTGGTCGGGGAGGGCAGATACGCAGTATTTT. This encodes CASSYWSGRADTQYF.

CDR3 loop: CASSLVAGQVGYEQYF. The CDR3 DNA reads as TGTGCCAGCAGCTTAGTGGCTGGACAGGTGGGCTACGAGCAGTACTTC. V and J are TRBV7-2 and TRBJ2-7; 7 bases match TRBD1. Trimming cost V 1 base and J 3 bases; bases outside gene matches: 9. The CDR3 has 16 amino acids. Germline assignment: CDR1 SGHTA and CDR2 FQGNSA.

This clone was seen more than once but under ten times. CDR3 sequence: CASSSRTESYEQYF. CDR3 coding DNA: TGCGCCAGCAGCTCCCGGACAGAGTCCTACGAGCAGTACTTC. The rearrangement uses TRBV5-1 and TRBJ2-7; maybe TRBD1 (6 bases). Trimming stripped 3 bases from V and 1 base from J, with 11 bases between. Looked up from germline, CDR1 is SGHRS and CDR2 is YFSETQ. This CDR3 contains 14 residues.

In the case of this clone: The junction does not match germline at one end; this may be a read error. This rearrangement joins TRBV7-2 to TRBJ2-1; 9 bases align to TRBD2. CDR3 length: 14 residues. Looked up from germline, CDR1 is SGHTA and CDR2 is FQGNSA. This CDR3 is CASSLKTISGGPLF. The CDR3, as DNA: TGTGCCAGCAGCCTGAAGACCATTAGCGGGGGTCCGCTCTTC.

This clone was seen only a few times. This rearrangement joins TRBV9 to TRBJ2-3, with D hard to call. With 0 bases removed from V and 0 bases from J, the gap between germline ends came to 11 bases. Germline V gene lookup returns CDR1 SGDLS and CDR2 YYNGEE. The CDR3 is 16 amino acids. The CDR3 here is CASSVADVRSTDTQYF. The CDR3 coding sequence is TGTGCCAGCAGCGTAGCTGATGTGAGGAGCACAGATACGCAGTATTTT.

The chain links TRBV4-2 to TRBJ2-7; D ambiguous. V gave up 0 bases and J gave up 3 bases, with 12 bases separating them. In germline, CDR1 is LGHNA, CDR2 YNFKEQ. This CDR3 spans 15 amino acids. DNA of the CDR3: TGTGCCAGCAGCCAAGATTTTCAGAGAGGCTACGAGCAGTACTTC. Translated: CASSQDFQRGYEQYF.

V gene TRBV9 combines with J gene TRBJ2-1, with D maybe TRBD1 (6 bases). There are 15 residues in the CDR3. V was shortened by 0 bases and J by 10 bases, with 17 bases between the two germline ends. Germline CDR1 is SGDLS and CDR2 is YYNGEE. As DNA, the CDR3 is TGTGCCAGCAGCGTAGGTGGGGGCCCCCTATTAGAGCAGTTCTTC. It translates to CASSVGGGPLLEQFF.

CDR3 in amino acids: CASKGDSGNTIYF. The CDR3 DNA follows: TGTGCCAGCAAAGGGGACTCTGGAAACACCATATATTTT. The rearrangement joins TRBV2 to TRBJ1-3; possibly TRBD1 for D (5 bases). Trimming left V 7 bases short and J 0 bases short, with 7 bases between. Germline lookup yields CDR1 SNHLY and CDR2 FYNNEI. CDR3 length: 13 residues.

This clone appeared a few times. The rearrangement uses TRBV30 and TRBJ1-2, with no clear D. Germline CDR1 GTSNPN, CDR2 SVGIG (reference sequence). The CDR3 is 13 residues long. V gave up 2 bases and J gave up 4 bases, with 11 bases separating them. CDR3 nucleotides: TGTGCCTGGAGTATTACTACAAGCTATGGCTACACCTTC. This encodes CAWSITTSYGYTF.

This clone was seen a handful of times. The V and J genes are TRBV19 and TRBJ2-5; TRBD2 might be the D (7 bases). The CDR3 contains 15 residues. Trimming removed 3 bases from V and 1 base from J, with 12 bases in between. CDR1 LNHDA and CDR2 SQIVND come from the germline V gene (reference sequence). The CDR3 bases are TGTGCCAGTAGTATGGGGGGGGCCATCCAAGAGACCCAGTACTTC. This translates into CASSMGGAIQETQYF.

This clone was picked up a small number of times. The rearrangement uses TRBV19 and TRBJ2-3; 16 bases fit TRBD2. After removal of 5 bases from V and 4 bases from J, the junction contained 12 bases not matched to a gene. The CDR3 spans 19 residues. In germline, CDR1 is LNHDA, CDR2 SQIVND (reference sequence). The CDR3 region is CASSDPGLAGGRAADTQYF. CDR3 DNA sequence: TGTGCCAGTAGTGACCCGGGACTAGCGGGGGGGCGTGCGGCAGATACGCAGTATTTT.

J is TRBJ2-2 and V is TRBV4-1, with 7 positions matching TRBD1. The CDR3 has 15 residues. The germline CDR1 and CDR2 sequences are MGHRA and YSYEKL. Unmatched junction bases numbered 6, after V lost 1 base and J lost 7 bases. The CDR3 nucleotides are TGCGCCAGCAGCCAAGGACAGGGCCTGGGCGGGGAGCTGTTTTTT. Its protein product is CASSQGQGLGGELFF.

This clone was picked up a small number of times. This CDR3 is CASSQGNSGGAYEQYF. The CDR3 nucleotides are TGCGCCAGCAGCCAAGGGAACAGCGGGGGTGCTTACGAGCAGTACTTC. This rearrangement joins TRBV4-3 to TRBJ2-7, with 8 bases identical to TRBD2. The germline CDR1 and CDR2 sequences are LGHNA and YSLEER. Losses at the gene ends were 1 base for V and 4 bases for J; bases not matched to a gene: 9. CDR3 size: 16 residues.

This sequence joins TRBV7-2 and TRBJ2-1; D not certain. Germline-derived CDR1 and CDR2 are SGHTA and FQGNSA. The CDR3 consists of 15 residues. V dropped 4 bases and J dropped 0 bases, with 10 bases sitting between them. The CDR3 coding sequence is TGTGCCAGCAGCTCGTCTTTCGGCTCCTACAATGAGCAGTTCTTC. Protein product: CASSSSFGSYNEQFF.

This clone was detected a few times. The rearrangement joins TRBV6-1 to TRBJ2-7; TRBD2 might be the D (6 bases). The CDR3 extends over 17 amino acids. Germline V lookup: CDR1 MNHNS, CDR2 SASEGT. Trimming took off 4 bases at V and 0 bases at J, with 19 bases between the two ends. This CDR3 reads CASSALYGGGPSYEQYF. DNA of the CDR3: TGTGCCAGCAGTGCGCTGTATGGGGGAGGACCCTCCTACGAGCAGTACTTC.

The V call is TRBV28, the J call TRBJ1-3, with D tentatively TRBD1 (6 bases). The CDR3 covers 17 residues. V lost 5 bases and J lost 0, with 17 bases in between. Germline V gives CDR1 MDHEN, CDR2 SYDVKM. The CDR3 sequence: CASSLDRRPPSGNTIYF. DNA of the CDR3: TGTGCCAGCAGTCTGGACAGACGACCCCCCTCTGGAAACACCATATATTTT.

This clone was recorded a few times. V and J are TRBV7-3 and TRBJ2-6; the match to TRBD1 covers 10 bases. Germline V gene sequence: CDR1 SGHTA, CDR2 FQGTGA. This CDR3 comprises 17 residues. Trimming cost V 1 base and J 1 base; bases outside gene matches: 1. This chain's CDR3 is CASSLMGQGSGANVLTF. The CDR3 DNA follows: TGTGCCAGCAGCTTAATGGGACAGGGGTCTGGGGCCAACGTCCTGACTTTC.

The chain employs TRBV5-6 and TRBJ2-7; no firm D call. CDR3 size: 15 residues. The V end was cut by 2 bases, the J end by 2 bases, with 14 bases between. From germline, CDR1 is SGHDT and CDR2 YYEEEE. CDR3 protein: CASSFGRLTTYEQYF. CDR3 sequence (DNA): TGTGCCAGCAGCTTCGGCAGACTTACAACCTACGAGCAGTACTTC.

There are a few counts of this clone. The chain carries TRBV4-3 and TRBJ1-5; tentatively, D is TRBD1 (5 bases). Trimming stripped 3 bases from V and 8 bases from J, with 11 bases between. The CDR3 totals 13 residues. Germline values: CDR1 LGHNA, CDR2 YSLEER. Written as DNA, the CDR3 is TGCGCCAGCAGCCATCAACCGGGGGAGCCCCAGCATTTT. Translation gives CASSHQPGEPQHF.

V and J are TRBV30 and TRBJ1-4; D not certain. V shed 1 base and J shed 0 bases, with 6 bases lying between them. The CDR3 totals 14 residues. Per the germline V gene, CDR1 is GTSNPN and CDR2 is SVGIG (reference sequence). For the CDR3, the DNA is TGTGCCTGGAGTGACAAGACAACTAATGAAAAACTGTTTTTT. Its protein product is CAWSDKTTNEKLFF. Using reference TRBV30 and TRBJ1-4 for the parts outside the CDR3, the full variable domain is SQTIHQWPATLVQPVGSPLSLECTVEGTSNPNLYWYRQAAGRGLQLLFYSVGIGQISSEVPQNLSASRPQDRQFILSSKKLLLSDSGFYLCAWSDKTTNEKLFFGSGTQLSVL.